This record looks at one T cell receptor beta chain sequence and its context. Only in-frame clones appear in the TCRdb table, and some are missing; sequencing was by immunoSEQ multiplex PCR. The table records about half a million clones, approximately 90% of them present only once. These data belong to a study of blood T cell repertoires in COVID-19. For the study at large: There were acute and convalescent COVID-19 samples, and they came from the United States, Italy and Spain.

V dropped 5 bases and J dropped 4; count of bases not matched to a gene: 13. The germline gives CDR1 SGHRS, CDR2 YFSETQ. The CDR3 has 16 amino acids. Participants came from 20 to 25 US areas, aged about 18 to 95 years. Clinical history as reported by participants underpinned cohort assignment. This receptor was obtained from a woman in her sixties who had recovered from COVID-19. Sequencing used PBMCs or T cells enriched from blood (not recorded which). The J gene is TRBJ2-7, the V gene TRBV5-1, with 9 positions matching TRBD2. CDR3 bases: TGCGCCAGCAGTAGACTAGCGGCCACCGCCTCGTACGAGCAGTACTTC. Residues: CASSRLAATASYEQYF.